The T cell receptor (beta chain) under discussion was sequenced for a study of blood T cells in healthy people across ages. A second PCR of 7 to 11 cycles used a sample-barcoded 5' primer and a J-beta primer mix. Each cDNA molecule, via a template-switch adaptor with 12 random nucleotides, was tagged. No fewer than 3 million CDR3-containing paired-end reads came from each sample. TCRdb recomputed calls from the 5' RACE reads with MiXCR, one row per CDR3 protein. The profile covers about 640,000 distinct CDR3 sequences, with about 53% appearing a single time and approximately 40% taken by the ten largest. The CDR3 has 16 residues. CDR1 and CDR2 (germline): SGHTA, FQGNSA. V shed 2 bases, J shed 1 base, and the junction held 6 bases outside the gene matches.

This chain links TRBV7-2 with TRBJ2-3; 7 bases are a match to TRBD1. Sequencing was performed on blood. This sequence was found in a man aged 55 to 70 in good health. The CDR3 nucleotides read TGTGCCAGCAGCTTAAGGAGAGGGGGCGGCACAGATACGCAGTATTTT. As protein: CASSLRRGGGTDTQYF.